The rows below give T cell receptor beta chains drawn from one sample of a study of blood T cells in healthy people across ages. TCRdb reprocessed the 5' RACE reads via MiXCR and lists one record per CDR3 protein. Counted here are over 600,000 distinct CDR3 sequences, around 21% occurring once; the ten biggest clones make up approximately 3.7%. The sample consisted of blood. Receptors were obtained from a man aged 65-85 years in good health. Each CDR3 is given with its conserved first and last residue. The order of the fields is J gene, D gene, V gene, clone size, CDR3 DNA, CDR3 protein. D genes are given only for firm matches. Rows may omit the clone size; those that give it use once, few, many or a size class.

TRBJ2-7,TRBD1,TRBV30,many,TGTGCCTGGAGCCCCCTAACAGGGGGCGAGCAGTACTTC,CAWSPLTGGEQYF
TRBJ2-3,TRBD1,TRBV20-1,NA,TGCAGTGCTTTTCCGGGACAGGGGTTAGATACGCAGTATTTT,CSAFPGQGLDTQYF
TRBJ2-2,TRBD2,TRBV29-1,NA,TGTAGCGTTGAATTCCCCGGGAGGGAAGACACCGGGGAGCTGTTTTTT,CSVEFPGREDTGELFF
TRBJ1-2,NA,TRBV4-3,few,TGCGCCAGCAGCAATAGCGTAAGGGGCGAAGGCTATGGCTACACCTTC,CASSNSVRGEGYGYTF
TRBJ2-5,NA,TRBV7-6,few,TGTGCCAGCAGCTTAGGCCACGCAGAGCTAAAAGAGACCCAGTACTTC,CASSLGHAELKETQYF
TRBJ1-1,NA,TRBV19,NA,TGTGCCAGTAGTATTTTGGGTATAGCTTTCTTT,CASSILGIAFF
TRBJ2-3,TRBD1,TRBV28,NA,TGTGCCAGCAGTTTGGGGGCCAGGGGGACGCAGTATTTT,CASSLGARGTQYF
TRBJ2-6,NA,TRBV3-1,NA,TGTGCTAGCAGCCAAGATTTTGGGGGCGCGTCTGGGGCCAACGTCCTGACTTTC,CASSQDFGGASGANVLTF
TRBJ2-5,NA,TRBV20-1,few,TGCAGTGCTAGAGATCGCCAAAACCAAGAGACCCAGTACTTC,CSARDRQNQETQYF
TRBJ1-3,NA,TRBV14,few,TGTGCCAGCAGCCAGAACTCTGGAAACACCATATATTTT,CASSQNSGNTIYF
TRBJ2-7,TRBD2,TRBV10-3,few,TGTGCCACCATGAGGTATCAGACCGGGACTAGCGGCTACGAGCAGTACTTC,CATMRYQTGTSGYEQYF
TRBJ2-1,TRBD2,TRBV7-9,NA,TGTGCCAGTTTGACTAGCGGGGGTCGGAGCTACAATGAGCAGTTCTTC,CASLTSGGRSYNEQFF
TRBJ2-5,TRBD2,TRBV13,once,TGTGCCAGCAGCACCGGACTAGCGGGAGAGCGAGAGACCCAGTACTTC,CASSTGLAGERETQYF
TRBJ2-1,NA,TRBV4-1,NA,TGCGCCAGCAGCCAACCCTTTGAGTGGTCCTACAATGAGCAGTTCTTC,CASSQPFEWSYNEQFF
TRBJ2-3,TRBD2,TRBV7-8,few,TGTGCCAGCAGCTGGGTCACTAGCGACCACACAGATACGCAGTATTTT,CASSWVTSDHTDTQYF
TRBJ2-7,NA,TRBV5-1,few,TGCGCCAGCAGCCCCTCCTACTGGGAGAAACGGATGGGCGAGCAGTACTTC,CASSPSYWEKRMGEQYF
TRBJ1-5,NA,TRBV20-1,NA,TGCAGTGCTAGAGCCCTACCAGGGTGGGATCAGCCCCAGCATTTT,CSARALPGWDQPQHF
TRBJ2-3,TRBD2,TRBV20-1,NA,TGCAGCGCTAGAGACCCTAGCGGGATGGGGGATACGCAGTATTTT,CSARDPSGMGDTQYF
TRBJ2-2,NA,TRBV12-3/TRBV12-4,few,TGTGCCAGCAGTTTCACGGGGACCGGGGAGCTGTTTTTT,CASSFTGTGELFF
TRBJ1-5,TRBD1,TRBV20-1,few,TGCAGTGCTAGCCGGGGACAGGTCAATCAGCCCCAGCATTTT,CSASRGQVNQPQHF
TRBJ1-2,NA,TRBV12-3/TRBV12-4,NA,TGTGCCAGCCCCAGAGTTTCCACCTTC,CASPRVSTF
TRBJ2-1,NA,TRBV25-1,NA,TGTGCCAGCAGTGATAGCGCCCAGGTGCAGTTCTTC,CASSDSAQVQFF
TRBJ2-2,NA,TRBV7-6,many,TGTGCCAGCAGCATCTTCGGGGGAGAGGACACCGGGGAGCTGTTTTTT,CASSIFGGEDTGELFF
TRBJ1-1,NA,TRBV3-1,few,TGTGCCAGCAGCCAAGTCCCGGGTATGAACACTGAAGCTTTCTTT,CASSQVPGMNTEAFF
TRBJ2-2,NA,TRBV6-2/TRBV6-3,few,TGTGCCAGCAGTACCCCGTCCCCACGCGGGGAGCTGTTTTTT,CASSTPSPRGELFF
TRBJ2-3,NA,TRBV24-1,NA,TGTGCCACCAGTGATGGTTCCAACTATACGCAGTATTTT,CATSDGSNYTQYF
TRBJ2-7,TRBD2,TRBV20-1,NA,TGCAGTGCTAGAGCCGGGACTAGCGGGAGTGGCGAGCAGTACTTC,CSARAGTSGSGEQYF
TRBJ2-3,TRBD2,TRBV29-1,NA,TGCAGCGTTGTGGCGGGGGGTAGCCTTGAGCAGTATTTT,CSVVAGGSLEQYF
TRBJ2-1,TRBD2,TRBV14,many,TGTGCCAGCAGCCAGCTACTAGCGGGAGGGACAGGGGAGCAGTTCTTC,CASSQLLAGGTGEQFF
TRBJ2-7,TRBD1,TRBV6-1,few,TGTGCCAGCAGTGAAGTGACGGGACAGATTGGAGAGCAGTACTTC,CASSEVTGQIGEQYF
TRBJ2-7,NA,TRBV30,NA,TGTGCCTGGAGTTTTGGCGGAGTTTACGAGCAGTACTTC,CAWSFGGVYEQYF
TRBJ1-1,NA,TRBV28,many,TGTGCCAGCAGTAGGGGACCTAACACTGAAGCTTTCTTT,CASSRGPNTEAFF
TRBJ2-5,NA,TRBV28,NA,TGTGCCAGCATTAACCCACGCGACTACATAGAGACCCAGTACTTC,CASINPRDYIETQYF
TRBJ2-2,NA,TRBV21-1,NA,TGTGCCAGCAGCAAAGTAGGGAGTAACACCGGGGAGCTGTTTTTT,CASSKVGSNTGELFF
TRBJ2-3,NA,TRBV6-2/TRBV6-3,NA,TGTGCCAGCAGTTACAGGGCAGCCACAGATACGCAGTATTTT,CASSYRAATDTQYF
TRBJ2-7,TRBD1,TRBV10-2,few,TGCGCCAGCAGTAGGCCCGGGACAGGGGCCTACGAGCAGTACTTC,CASSRPGTGAYEQYF